One sample yielded the 9 T cell receptor beta chains listed below, sequenced in a study of blood T cell repertoires in COVID-19. Some clones are missing from TCRdb's copy, which holds only in-frame ones; the method was immunoSEQ multiplex PCR. Here the sample spans 35,000 to 45,000 clones, approximately 84% being singletons. Sequencing was carried out using peripheral blood. These receptors came from a woman in her 70s in a cohort sampled during active COVID-19.

This chain uses TRBV5-1 with TRBJ2-3; possible D gene TRBD2, 6 bases. Germline CDR1 SGHRS, CDR2 YFSETQ. The CDR3 consists of 15 residues. With 4 bases removed from V and 1 base from J, the gap between germline ends came to 13 bases. The CDR3 DNA is TGCGCCAGCAGCCCGACTAGTACTGGCACAGATACGCAGTATTTT. It translates to CASSPTSTGTDTQYF.

This chain uses TRBV6-5 with TRBJ2-7, with D uncertain. Germline V gene data show CDR1 as MNHEY and CDR2 as SVGAGI. V lost 5 bases and J lost 3, with 11 bases in between. The CDR3 contains 13 residues. The CDR3 nucleotides are TGTGCCAGCAGTACCACCCTAGGCTACGAGCAGTACTTC. It translates to CASSTTLGYEQYF.

The chain joins TRBV5-5 to TRBJ2-5; 7 bases line up with TRBD1. The CDR3 contains 14 residues. J gave up 2 bases and V 3 bases, and 4 bases lay outside the gene matches. The V gene's germline CDR1 is SGHKS and CDR2 YYEKEE (reference sequence). This CDR3 reads CASSSTGLQETQYF. The CDR3 DNA is TGTGCCAGCAGCTCGACAGGGCTGCAAGAGACCCAGTACTTC.

The chain employs TRBV21-1 and TRBJ2-7; the DNA was not compared with TRBD1, the D call given in the table. TRBV21-1 is annotated as a pseudogene. This CDR3 is 18 amino acids long. The CDR3: CASSKVSGQGGRDYEQYF. As DNA, the CDR3 is TGTGCCAGCAGCAAAGTATCAGGACAGGGAGGGCGCGACTACGAGCAGTACTTC.

V is TRBV5-6 and J is TRBJ1-5, with D perhaps matching TRBD1 (5 bases). Trimming removed 6 bases from V and 4 bases from J, with 14 bases in between. This CDR3 contains 14 residues. CDR1 is SGHDT and CDR2 is YYEEEE in the germline V gene. The chain's CDR3 is CASTDLQGNQPQHF. In DNA form, the CDR3 reads TGTGCCAGCACCGACCTTCAGGGAAATCAGCCCCAGCATTTT.

The J gene is TRBJ1-1, the V gene TRBV6-5, with TRBD1 as a possible D gene (6 bases). CDR1 MNHEY and CDR2 SVGAGI come from the germline V gene. V shed 5 bases and J shed 2 bases, with 9 bases lying between them. The CDR3 has 13 residues. The chain's CDR3 is CASSQGLNTEAFF. DNA of the CDR3: TGTGCCAGCAGTCAGGGGCTCAACACTGAAGCTTTCTTT.

This chain uses TRBV5-1 with TRBJ2-3; 7 bases are a match to TRBD1. The germline V gene has CDR1 SGHRS and CDR2 YFSETQ. This CDR3 contains 14 residues. V trimming: 4 bases; J trimming: 2 bases; junction bases outside the gene matches: 4. Here the CDR3 reads CASSPGQHTDTQYF. The DNA of the CDR3 is TGCGCCAGCAGCCCGGGACAGCACACAGATACGCAGTATTTT.

The chain has TRBV30 and TRBJ2-4; 11 bases fit TRBD1. This CDR3 region has 16 residues. Unmatched junction bases numbered 11, after V lost 3 bases and J lost 7 bases. CDR1 GTSNPN and CDR2 SVGIG come from the germline V gene (reference sequence). CDR3 sequence: CAWSPRDRGAVNIQYF. The CDR3 coding sequence is TGTGCCTGGAGCCCCCGGGACAGGGGGGCCGTCAACATTCAGTACTTC. Complete variable domain (other parts from reference TRBV30 and TRBJ2-4): SQTIHQWPATLVQPVGSPLSLECTVEGTSNPNLYWYRQAAGRGLQLLFYSVGIGQISSEVPQNLSASRPQDRQFILSSKKLLLSDSGFYLCAWSPRDRGAVNIQYFGAGTRLSVL.

The J gene is TRBJ2-7, the V gene TRBV5-4, with TRBD2 identical over 14 bases. CDR1 is SGHNT, CDR2 YYREEE, per germline (reference sequence). Losses at the gene ends were 4 bases for V and 7 bases for J; bases not matched to a gene: 4. CDR3 length: 14 amino acids. CDR3 in amino acids: CASSVGLAGGEQYF. CDR3 coding DNA: TGTGCCAGCAGCGTCGGACTAGCGGGAGGAGAGCAGTACTTC.